The 7 T cell receptor beta chains below were found in one sample sequenced in a study of breast tumors, draining lymph nodes, adjacent tissues. In TCRdb, the multiplex PCR reads were re-called with MiXCR into one record per CDR3 protein. Of 65,000 to 80,000 distinct CDR3 sequences detected, about 21% appear once; the ten largest clones hold about 2.2%. Breast cancer patients provided tissue from their axillary draining lymph nodes. Sequencing was performed on axillary lymph node tissue. These receptors originate from a female donor with breast cancer. Some clones in this sample may be carry-over from other donors' samples.

As to this clonotype: This could be a read error, since a much larger clone is one nucleotide away. The rearrangement joins TRBV9 to TRBJ2-5, with D perhaps being TRBD1 or TRBD2 (5 bases each). V was trimmed by 0 bases and J by 7 bases, leaving 13 bases between them. CDR3 length: 14 residues. Germline CDR1 reads SGDLS; CDR2 reads YYNGEE. CDR3 region: CASSVGGGGGTQYF. The CDR3 region has the DNA TGTGCCAGCAGCGTAGGTGGAGGTGGGGGGACCCAGTACTTC.

The chain has TRBV30 and TRBJ2-2, with D possibly matching TRBD1 (5 bases). In germline, CDR1 is GTSNPN, CDR2 SVGIG (reference sequence). The V gene lost 1 base and the J gene lost 6 bases, with 12 bases spanning the gap. This CDR3 is built from 14 residues. CDR3 DNA sequence: TGTGCCTGGAGTGACCCACAGGTCGCCGGGGAGCTGTTTTTT. Translation: CAWSDPQVAGELFF. Combining the CDR3 with reference TRBV30 and TRBJ2-2 gives the whole variable domain SQTIHQWPATLVQPVGSPLSLECTVEGTSNPNLYWYRQAAGRGLQLLFYSVGIGQISSEVPQNLSASRPQDRQFILSSKKLLLSDSGFYLCAWSDPQVAGELFFGEGSRLTVL.

There are many counts of this clonotype. The chain links TRBV9 to TRBJ1-2; TRBD1 is a possible D gene (5 bases). V was trimmed by 0 bases and J by 5 bases, leaving 8 bases between them. Per the germline V gene, CDR1 is SGDLS and CDR2 is YYNGEE. The CDR3 has 13 amino acids. The CDR3 region is CASSVGGQYGYTF. The CDR3 DNA follows: TGTGCCAGCAGCGTAGGTGGACAATATGGCTACACCTTC.

The chain is built from TRBV28 and TRBJ2-7; 9 bases line up with TRBD2. This CDR3 region has 14 residues. Germline CDR1 reads MDHEN; CDR2 reads SYDVKM. Losses at the gene ends were 4 bases for V and 6 bases for J; bases not matched to a gene: 7. CDR3 region: CASSSPSGKPEQYF. CDR3 sequence (DNA): TGTGCCAGCAGTTCCCCTAGCGGGAAGCCCGAGCAGTACTTC. Looking up the rest from reference TRBV28 and TRBJ2-7 gives the full variable domain: DVKVTQSSRYLVKRTGEKVFLECVQDMDHENMFWYRQDPGLGLRLIYFSYDVKMKEKGDIPEGYSVSREKKERFSLILESASTNQTSMYLCASSSPSGKPEQYFGPGTRLTVT.

In this sample, this clonotype turned up many times. The chain recombines TRBV27 with TRBJ1-6, with a tentative D call TRBD1 (5 bases). There are 16 residues in the CDR3. In germline, CDR1 is MNHEY, CDR2 SMNVEV (reference sequence). Trimming left V 5 bases short and J 5 bases short, with 16 bases between. The CDR3 sequence: CASSPRDRGNNSPLHF. CDR3 bases: TGTGCCAGCAGTCCCCGGGACCGGGGGAATAATTCACCCCTCCACTTT.

This clonotype was seen ten or more times. The chain employs TRBV6-5 and TRBJ1-4; D ambiguous. The CDR3 contains 14 residues. The V end lost 10 bases, the J end lost 1 base, and 13 bases lay between the germline ends. The germline CDR1 and CDR2 sequences are MNHEY and SVGAGI. The CDR3 region has the DNA TGTGCCACCTCAGTTTCCGAAACTAATGAAAAACTGTTTTTT. As protein: CATSVSETNEKLFF.

The chain uses TRBV28 and TRBJ2-5; either TRBD1 or TRBD2 may supply D (5 bases each). Deletions cut 5 bases from V and 1 base from J, with 11 bases between. CDR3 size: 14 residues. CDR1 is MDHEN, CDR2 SYDVKM, per germline. The CDR3 sequence is CASSPRDGQETQYF. DNA of the CDR3: TGTGCCAGCAGTCCCCGGGACGGCCAAGAGACCCAGTACTTC. The full variable domain, completed using reference TRBV28 and TRBJ2-5, is DVKVTQSSRYLVKRTGEKVFLECVQDMDHENMFWYRQDPGLGLRLIYFSYDVKMKEKGDIPEGYSVSREKKERFSLILESASTNQTSMYLCASSPRDGQETQYFGPGTRLLVL.